These 3 T cell receptor beta chains came from one sample sequenced in a study of blood T cell repertoires in COVID-19. Produced via immunoSEQ multiplex PCR; TCRdb's table is partial and in-frame only. Among about 240,000 clones, roughly nine tenths were seen once, and the ten largest hold about 5.9%. The sequencing input was peripheral blood. The receptors come from a man between 60 and 70 years old with acute or convalescent COVID-19.

V and J are TRBV5-1 and TRBJ1-1; D is possibly TRBD1 (5 bases). Trimming shortened V by 0 bases and J by 0 bases, and 12 bases separated the two germline ends. Germline V gives CDR1 SGHRS, CDR2 YFSETQ. This CDR3 contains 16 residues. The chain's CDR3 is CASSLDGGSMNTEAFF. CDR3 DNA sequence: TGCGCCAGCAGCTTGGATGGGGGGTCCATGAACACTGAAGCTTTCTTT.

This clone was seen only once. This chain links TRBV2 with TRBJ2-3; 7 bases map to TRBD1. The V gene's germline CDR1 is SNHLY and CDR2 FYNNEI. This CDR3 has 15 amino acids. V dropped 9 bases and J dropped 0; count of bases not matched to a gene: 9. The CDR3 protein is CASTSQGVSTDTQYF. CDR3 nucleotides: TGTGCCAGTACATCCCAGGGGGTAAGCACAGATACGCAGTATTTT.

CDR3 sequence: CASSLDRDYGYTF. The CDR3 DNA sequence: TGTGCCAGCAGTTTAGACAGGGACTATGGCTACACCTTC. The rearrangement links TRBV12-3 or TRBV12-4 to TRBJ1-2; tentative D call: TRBD1 (6 bases). The CDR3 contains 13 residues. V was cut by 1 base and J by 3 bases, with 6 bases left in between.